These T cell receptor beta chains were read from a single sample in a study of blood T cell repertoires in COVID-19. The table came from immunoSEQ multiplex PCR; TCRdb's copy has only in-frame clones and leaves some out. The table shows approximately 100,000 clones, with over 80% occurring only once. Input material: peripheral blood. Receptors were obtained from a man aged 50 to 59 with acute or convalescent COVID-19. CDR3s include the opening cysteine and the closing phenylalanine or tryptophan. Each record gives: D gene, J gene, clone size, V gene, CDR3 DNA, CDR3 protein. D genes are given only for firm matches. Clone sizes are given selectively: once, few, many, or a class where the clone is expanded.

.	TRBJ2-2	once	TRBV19	TGTGCCAGTAGAACCGGGACACACAACACCGGGGAGCTGTTTTTT	CASRTGTHNTGELFF
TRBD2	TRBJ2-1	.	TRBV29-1	TGCAGCGTCGCCGGGACTAGCGGGAGTGAGCAGTTCTTC	CSVAGTSGSEQFF
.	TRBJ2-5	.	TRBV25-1	TGTGCCAGCAGTGAAGGCCCCCAGGGTTTGACCCAGTACTTC	CASSEGPQGLTQYF
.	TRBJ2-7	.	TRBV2	TGTGCCAGCAGTGAAGTAGGGCAGGGGATCAACGAGCAGTACTTC	CASSEVGQGINEQYF
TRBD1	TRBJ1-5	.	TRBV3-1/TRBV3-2	TGTGCCAGCAGCCGCGCTCCGGGACAGGGGAGTCCCCAGCATTTT	CASSRAPGQGSPQHF
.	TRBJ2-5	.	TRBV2	TGTGCCAGCAGGCGAGCGGGTCGTCCGCAAGAGACCCAGTACTTC	CASRRAGRPQETQYF
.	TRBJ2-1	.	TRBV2	TGTGCCAGCAGTCTCCAGATCGATGAGCAGTTCTTC	CASSLQIDEQFF
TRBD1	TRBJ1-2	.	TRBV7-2	TGTGCCAGCAGCCACCCAGGGGGTAACGGCTACACCTTC	CASSHPGGNGYTF
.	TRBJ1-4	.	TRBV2	TGTGCCAGCAGGGGGGGGGCGCCTGAAAAACTGTTTTTT	CASRGGAPEKLFF
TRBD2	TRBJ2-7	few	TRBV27	TGTGCCAGCAGTTTTTCGTTTCTAGCGGGCTCCTACGAGCAGTACTTC	CASSFSFLAGSYEQYF
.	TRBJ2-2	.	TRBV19	TGTGCCAGTAGTAAGATTCCCGGCACCGGGGAGCTGTTTTTT	CASSKIPGTGELFF
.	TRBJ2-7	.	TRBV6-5	TGTGCCAGCAGTAGGAGTGACGACCACGAGCAGTACTTC	CASSRSDDHEQYF
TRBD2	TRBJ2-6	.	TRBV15	TGTGCCACCACCGCGGGACTAGCAACCTCTGGGGCCAACGTCCTGACTTTC	CATTAGLATSGANVLTF
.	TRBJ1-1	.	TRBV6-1	TGTGCCAGCAGTGAAGTAGGAGGGTTTGCTTTCTTT	CASSEVGGFAFF
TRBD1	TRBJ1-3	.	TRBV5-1	TGCGCCAGCAGCCCGGGACAGGGGGCAATTGGAAACACCATATATTTT	CASSPGQGAIGNTIYF
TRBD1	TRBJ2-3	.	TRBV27	TGTGCCAGCACCCTGAAGGGGGCAAGCACAGATACGCAGTATTTT	CASTLKGASTDTQYF
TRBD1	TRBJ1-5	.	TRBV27	TGTGCCAGCAGACAGGGGCAGAATCAGCCCCAGCATTTT	CASRQGQNQPQHF
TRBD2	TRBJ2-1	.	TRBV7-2	TGTGCCAGCAGCTCCATTCAGACTAGCGTTTCCTACAATGAGCAGTTCTTC	CASSSIQTSVSYNEQFF
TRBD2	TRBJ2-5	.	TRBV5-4	TGTGCCAGCAGCCAAGGGGCGGGAGTGGGGACCCAGTACTTC	CASSQGAGVGTQYF
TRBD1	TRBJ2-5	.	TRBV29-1	TGCAGCGTTGAAGTTGGGACAGGGACTTTGGAGACCCAGTACTTC	CSVEVGTGTLETQYF
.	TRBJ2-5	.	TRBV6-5	TGTGCCAGCAGCTGGGGTAGGGGAAAAGAGACCCAGTACTTC	CASSWGRGKETQYF
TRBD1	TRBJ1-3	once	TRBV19	TGTGCCAGTAGTATCGGGACAGGGCAAGGAAACACCATATATTTT	CASSIGTGQGNTIYF
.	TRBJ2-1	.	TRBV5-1	TGCGCCAGCAGCTTGGACAGCTCGAACAATGAGCAGTTCTTC	CASSLDSSNNEQFF
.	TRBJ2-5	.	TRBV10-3	TGTGCCATCAGTGAGCCAGGGGTGGCGGAGACCCAGTACTTC	CAISEPGVAETQYF